Reported below is one TCR beta chain. The data belong to a study of blood T cell repertoires in COVID-19. Whole-study context: Sources were T cells, B-cell-depleted T cells, or PBMCs; the material itself was cDNA or gDNA.

Authors' analysis steps: Using reference gene primer amplification, nucleated cell counts were estimated. Assay used: immunoSEQ multiplex PCR; TCRdb lists only in-frame clones, some missing. From that table come the V and J calls and clone size; the DNA was used to work out D and trimming. The sample yields about 250,000 clones, approximately 83% seen once. CDR3 length equals 14 residues. Trimming took off 0 bases at V and 4 bases at J, with 7 bases between the two ends. Germline CDR1 MGHRA, CDR2 YSYEKL. The TCR comes from a man aged 35 to 55 with acute or convalescent COVID-19. Sequencing was done on a sample of peripheral blood. This chain uses TRBV4-1 with TRBJ1-5, with D perhaps TRBD1 (6 bases). CDR3 sequence: CASSQDRGNQPQHF. DNA for the CDR3: TGCGCCAGCAGCCAAGATAGGGGGAATCAGCCCCAGCATTTT.